The 10 T cell receptor beta chains below were found in one sample sequenced in a study of T cell responses to AZD1222 COVID-19 vaccine. The repertoire was sequenced with immunoSEQ multiplex PCR; TCRdb's copy has only in-frame clones and lacks some. The sample has fewer than 200,000 clones, just over 90% seen once. The starting material was peripheral blood, obtained 28 days after the second AZD1222 dose. All receptors derive from an adult who received the AZD1222 COVID-19 vaccine.

The V gene is TRBV7-9, the J gene TRBJ2-7; D is possibly TRBD1 or TRBD2 (5 bases each). The CDR3 consists of 13 residues. The V and J ends lost 5 bases and 4 bases respectively, with 12 bases between them. CDR1 is SEHNR and CDR2 is FQNEAQ in the germline V gene (reference sequence). The CDR3 protein is CASSPRGPYEQYF. CDR3 DNA sequence: TGTGCCAGCAGCCCCCGGGGACCGTACGAGCAGTACTTC. Variable domain in full (rest from reference TRBV7-9 and TRBJ2-7): DTGVSQNPRHKITKRGQNVTFRCDPISEHNRLYWYRQTLGQGPEFLTYFQNEAQLEKSRLLSDRFSAERPKGSFSTLEIQRTEQGDSAMYLCASSPRGPYEQYFGPGTRLTVT.

This clone has only one observation. The V and J genes are TRBV3-1 (or the pseudogene TRBV3-2) and TRBJ1-6; D is perhaps TRBD1 (5 bases). CDR3 size: 19 residues. Germline CDR1 reads LGHDT; CDR2 reads YNNKEL (reference sequence). Trimming removed 1 base from V and 3 bases from J, with 19 bases in between. The CDR3 DNA reads TGTGCCAGCAGCCAAGCACTACAGGTGGGGGTTGACTATAATTCACCCCTCCACTTT. The encoded protein is CASSQALQVGVDYNSPLHF.

The V and J genes are TRBV11-2 and TRBJ2-1; 11 positions agree with TRBD2. The CDR3 sequence is 15 residues long. The V and J ends lost 5 bases and 5 bases, in that order; junction bases with no gene match: 5. Germline values: CDR1 SGHAT, CDR2 FQNNGV. The CDR3 DNA sequence: TGTGCCAGCAGCCCGACTAGCGGGGCGGACAATGAGCAGTTCTTC. Encoded protein: CASSPTSGADNEQFF.

This chain uses TRBV30 with TRBJ1-5; TRBD1 aligns across 8 bases. The CDR3 consists of 14 residues. V shed 3 bases and J 3 bases; nucleotides not matched to a gene: 4. In germline, CDR1 is GTSNPN, CDR2 SVGIG (reference sequence). The CDR3 DNA sequence: TGTGCCTGGAGCCCAGGGGGCGTCAATCAGCCCCAGCATTTT. Translated: CAWSPGGVNQPQHF.

This chain joins TRBV9 and TRBJ2-7, with 8 bases lining up with TRBD2. CDR3 length: 16 amino acids. Unmatched junction bases numbered 10, after V lost 0 bases and J lost 5 bases. Per germline, CDR1 SGDLS and CDR2 YYNGEE. The CDR3 protein is CASSVGNVAGLDEQYF. In DNA, the CDR3 is TGTGCCAGCAGCGTAGGGAATGTAGCGGGACTCGACGAGCAGTACTTC.

The chain employs TRBV7-9 and TRBJ2-7, with D uncertain. V gave up 1 base and J gave up 10 bases, with 11 bases separating them. From germline, CDR1 is SEHNR and CDR2 FQNEAQ (reference sequence). The CDR3 runs 12 residues. CDR3 sequence: CASSLVVGDQYF. The CDR3 DNA reads as TGTGCCAGCAGCTTAGTTGTAGGCGATCAGTACTTC.

The chain joins TRBV18 to TRBJ2-3, with TRBD2 matching over 9 bases. Trimming cost V 3 bases and J 3 bases; bases outside gene matches: 7. CDR1 is KGHSH, CDR2 LQKENI, per germline. The CDR3 covers 16 residues. CDR3 in DNA: TGTGCCAGCTCACCGGGTAGCGGGGGACCAACAGATACGCAGTATTTT. Translating it yields CASSPGSGGPTDTQYF.

The chain is built from TRBV15 and TRBJ1-2, with TRBD1 identical over 7 bases. The CDR3 spans 15 residues. V shed 3 bases and J 3 bases; nucleotides not matched to a gene: 7. Germline loops: CDR1 LNHNV, CDR2 YYDKDF (reference sequence). CDR3 sequence (DNA): TGTGCCACCAGCAGGGACAGGAGGGTATACTATGGCTACACCTTC. Translated, it gives CATSRDRRVYYGYTF.

V usage is TRBV18 and J usage is TRBJ1-1, with D unclear. Germline assignment: CDR1 KGHSH and CDR2 LQKENI. Trimming took off 4 bases at V and 6 bases at J, with 6 bases between the two ends. CDR3 length: 11 amino acids. The CDR3 loop reads CASSRRAEAFF. The CDR3 DNA is TGTGCCAGCTCACGGAGGGCTGAAGCTTTCTTT.

The V and J genes are TRBV4-2 and TRBJ1-4, with D maybe TRBD1 (5 bases). The CDR3 has 16 residues. The V gene's germline CDR1 is LGHNA and CDR2 YNFKEQ. V lost 1 base and J lost 6, with 15 bases in between. This CDR3 is CASSQGLPRVHEKLFF. CDR3 nucleotides: TGTGCCAGCAGCCAAGGTTTACCCAGGGTCCATGAAAAACTGTTTTTT.